The present T cell receptor beta chain was sequenced within a study of blood T cell repertoires in COVID-19. Whole-study context: Samples of COVID-19 (acute and convalescent) were obtained from the United States, Italy and Spain. From T cells, B-cell-depleted T cells, or PBMCs came the material, which was cDNA or gDNA.

Profiling relied on immunoSEQ multiplex PCR, and the TCRdb table lists in-frame clones only, not all of them. The table includes 200,000 to 300,000 clones, around nine tenths detected once. Sequenced input: peripheral blood. The TCR was taken from a man in his thirties or forties with active or convalescent COVID-19.

The CDR3 DNA sequence: TGTGCCTGGATGAGGAACAGGAAGAACACTGAAGCTTTCTTT. This codes for CAWMRNRKNTEAFF. This chain joins TRBV30 and TRBJ1-1, with D possibly TRBD1 on 5 matching bases. V was trimmed by 4 bases and J by 1 base, leaving 13 bases between them. Germline V gives CDR1 GTSNPN, CDR2 SVGIG (reference sequence). The CDR3 extends over 14 amino acids.